The 6 T cell receptor beta chains presented below share a single source sample, sequenced in a study of control samples from healthy donors and cancer patients. This table comes from immunoSEQ multiplex PCR, and its TCRdb copy is limited to in-frame clones, with some not included. Of about 120,000 clones in the sample, about 86% were seen once. What was sequenced was blood. The origin of the receptors is a man between 25 and 39 years old in good health.

This chain connects TRBV6-4 to TRBJ1-4; TRBD1 agrees at 7 bases. CDR1 and CDR2 from the germline V gene are MRHNA and SNTAGT. The CDR3 contains 13 residues. V was clipped by 6 bases and J by 7 bases; unmatched bases: 5. The CDR3 DNA is TGTGCCAGCAGCAGGGGGTCCGGTGAAAAACTGTTTTTT. Its protein is CASSRGSGEKLFF.

The V and J genes are TRBV7-3 and TRBJ1-3; D not resolved. V lost 2 bases, J lost 4 bases, and 6 bases lay in between. Germline V gene data show CDR1 as SGHTA and CDR2 as FQGTGA. This CDR3 contains 13 residues. DNA of the CDR3: TGTGCCAGCAGCTTAGATATGGGAAACACCATATATTTT. Translated, it gives CASSLDMGNTIYF.

This clone was seen a few times. V usage is TRBV3-1 (or the pseudogene TRBV3-2) and J usage is TRBJ2-4; D is undetermined. V was pared by 4 bases and J by 2 bases, with 12 bases between. Germline values: CDR1 LGHDT, CDR2 YNNKEL (reference sequence). CDR3 length: 15 amino acids. This CDR3 reads CASSPASSTKNIQYF. CDR3 sequence (DNA): TGTGCCAGCAGCCCCGCCAGCAGCACCAAAAACATTCAGTACTTC.

The V gene is TRBV2, the J gene TRBJ2-5; tentatively, D is TRBD2 (6 bases). Germline lookup yields CDR1 SNHLY and CDR2 FYNNEI. The germline V and J ends were trimmed by 6 bases and 2 bases, with 25 bases remaining between them. The CDR3 covers 18 residues. CDR3 nucleotides: TGTGCCAGCAGCTCCAGCCAGGGTTCTCGCGGAGGGCAAGAGACCCAGTACTTC. Protein: CASSSSQGSRGGQETQYF.

The rearrangement links TRBV9 to TRBJ2-7, with 11 bases fitting TRBD2. Germline V gene lookup returns CDR1 SGDLS and CDR2 YYNGEE. J was trimmed by 3 bases and V by 6 bases; bases with no gene match: 5. There are 14 residues in the CDR3. The CDR3 sequence is CASIPSGGSYEQYV. CDR3 DNA sequence: TGTGCCAGCATTCCTAGCGGGGGGAGCTACGAGCAGTACGTC.

The chain joins TRBV6-2 or TRBV6-3 to TRBJ2-1; D remains unclear. V was pared by 6 bases and J by 4 bases, with 13 bases between. Germline CDR1 MNHEY, CDR2 SVGEGT. The CDR3 totals 14 residues. CDR3 DNA: TGTGCCAGCAGCTTCGGACGGTTATACAATGAGCAGTTCTTC. It is translated as CASSFGRLYNEQFF.